Below are 30 T cell receptor beta chains sequenced from a single sample in a study of siplizumab effects on memory and regulatory T cells. Here immunoSEQ multiplex PCR was the method, and the copy in TCRdb shows in-frame clones only, minus some. The sample lists approximately 100,000 clones; about 91% were seen once. The sample comprised CD4+ T cells sorted from blood. The receptors stem from a human donor in good health. Some clones in this sample may be carry-over from other donors' samples.

The chain is built from TRBV7-2 and TRBJ2-5; D is possibly TRBD2 (6 bases). From germline, CDR1 is SGHTA and CDR2 FQGNSA. The CDR3 totals 14 residues. Between the trimmed V and J ends, which lost 5 bases and 10 bases, there was a span of 20 bases. The CDR3 loop reads CASSTLAGLIVQYF. The CDR3 nucleotides are TGTGCCAGCAGCACCCTCGCGGGACTCATTGTCCAGTACTTC.

The chain joins TRBV5-5 to TRBJ2-5, with D perhaps TRBD2 (5 bases). CDR1 SGHKS and CDR2 YYEKEE come from the germline V gene (reference sequence). Between the trimmed V and J ends, which lost 6 bases and 1 base, there was a span of 22 bases. CDR3 length: 17 amino acids. CDR3 sequence: CASTGFRGANVQETQYF. CDR3 nucleotides: TGTGCCAGCACCGGTTTTCGGGGAGCGAACGTCCAAGAGACCCAGTACTTC.

The rearrangement links TRBV6-6 to TRBJ1-4; D is perhaps TRBD1 (5 bases). This CDR3 spans 15 amino acids. Per germline, CDR1 MNHNY and CDR2 SVGAGI (reference sequence). V lost 2 bases to trimming and J lost 2 bases, with 9 bases between them. Here the CDR3 DNA reads TGTGCCAGCAGTTACGGGGGGGTGACTAATGAAAAACTGTTTTTT. This sequence encodes CASSYGGVTNEKLFF.

This clone appeared once. DNA for the CDR3: TGTGCCAGTCGTCTGCAGGGAGATACGCAGTATTTT. It specifies CASRLQGDTQYF. The chain couples TRBV7-2 to TRBJ2-3, with a possible D match to TRBD1 (5 bases). The CDR3 is 12 amino acids. V was clipped by 9 bases and J by 5 bases, with 12 bases between them. From germline, CDR1 is SGHTA and CDR2 FQGNSA. The full variable domain, completed using reference TRBV7-2 and TRBJ2-3, is GAGVSQSPSNKVTEKGKDVELRCDPISGHTALYWYRQSLGQGLEFLIYFQGNSAPDKSGLPSDRFSAERTGGSVSTLTIQRTQQEDSAVYLCASRLQGDTQYFGPGTRLTVL.

The genes are TRBV7-9 and TRBJ2-7; D possibly matches TRBD1 or TRBD2 (5 bases each). The CDR3 consists of 15 residues. Per the germline V gene, CDR1 is SEHNR and CDR2 is FQNEAQ (reference sequence). Trimming took 8 bases from V and 2 from J, leaving 19 bases between them. CDR3 protein: CASGAGAGPPYEQYF. CDR3 DNA sequence: TGTGCCAGCGGGGCCGGGGCAGGCCCTCCCTACGAGCAGTACTTC.

The chain couples TRBV7-9 to TRBJ1-4; D unclear. Germline V gene lookup returns CDR1 SEHNR and CDR2 FQNEAQ (reference sequence). The CDR3 loop spans 11 amino acids. V shed 5 bases and J shed 13 bases, with 11 bases lying between them. CDR3 sequence reads: CASSEASVLFF. In nucleotides, the CDR3 is TGTGCCAGCAGCGAAGCTTCGGTACTGTTTTTT.

CDR3 nucleotide sequence: TGTGCCAGTAGTACAGGGGGAGACATTCAGTACTTC. Protein: CASSTGGDIQYF. The chain recombines TRBV19 with TRBJ2-4; 7 bases fit TRBD1. Germline V gene sequence: CDR1 LNHDA, CDR2 SQIVND (reference sequence). The CDR3 runs to 12 residues. V shed 4 bases and J 8 bases; nucleotides not matched to a gene: 2. The variable domain in full, completed from reference TRBV19 and TRBJ2-4, reads DGGITQSPKYLFRKEGQNVTLSCEQNLNHDAMYWYRQDPGQGLRLIYYSQIVNDFQKGDIAEGYSVSREKKESFPLTVTSAQKNPTAFYLCASSTGGDIQYFGAGTRLSVL.

The chain links TRBV7-2 to TRBJ2-5, with D unclear. This CDR3 is built from 16 residues. V was pared by 0 bases and J by 2 bases, with 13 bases between. CDR1 SGHTA and CDR2 FQGNSA come from the germline V gene. The CDR3: CASSLALGTVQETQYF. The CDR3 coding sequence is TGTGCCAGCAGCTTAGCATTAGGAACAGTACAAGAGACCCAGTACTTC.

The V and J genes are TRBV4-1 and TRBJ1-5; D call uncertain. Trimming took 0 bases from V and 6 from J, leaving 12 bases between them. The CDR3 spans 15 residues. Germline V gene sequence: CDR1 MGHRA, CDR2 YSYEKL. The CDR3: CASSQDFPGSQPQHF. The CDR3 DNA sequence: TGCGCCAGCAGCCAAGATTTTCCAGGATCTCAGCCCCAGCATTTT.

This clone was counted between two and nine times. The chain combines TRBV5-1 with TRBJ2-2; unclear D gene. The CDR3 runs to 15 residues. V was shortened by 4 bases and J by 1 base, with 11 bases between the two germline ends. The V gene's germline CDR1 is SGHRS and CDR2 YFSETQ. In nucleotides, the CDR3 is TGCGCCAGCAGCCCGCTCGACCGGAACACCGGGGAGCTGTTTTTT. Its translation is CASSPLDRNTGELFF. Variable domain in full (rest from reference TRBV5-1 and TRBJ2-2): KAGVTQTPRYLIKTRGQQVTLSCSPISGHRSVSWYQQTPGQGLQFLFEYFSETQRNKGNFPGRFSGRQFSNSRSEMNVSTLELGDSALYLCASSPLDRNTGELFFGEGSRLTVL.

The chain recombines TRBV19 with TRBJ2-3; no firm D call. The CDR3 has 14 residues. Between the trimmed V and J ends, which lost 7 bases and 0 bases, there was a span of 11 bases. The V gene's germline CDR1 is LNHDA and CDR2 SQIVND (reference sequence). DNA of the CDR3: TGTGCCAGTACCCGGCAGCTGAGCACAGATACGCAGTATTTT. The encoded protein is CASTRQLSTDTQYF. Full variable domain (missing parts from reference TRBV19 and TRBJ2-3): DGGITQSPKYLFRKEGQNVTLSCEQNLNHDAMYWYRQDPGQGLRLIYYSQIVNDFQKGDIAEGYSVSREKKESFPLTVTSAQKNPTAFYLCASTRQLSTDTQYFGPGTRLTVL.

This chain uses TRBV7-3 with TRBJ2-7, with 8 bases fitting TRBD2. The CDR3 has 15 residues. Trimming took 5 bases from V and 7 from J; bases not matched to a gene: 13. Per germline, CDR1 SGHTA and CDR2 FQGTGA. CDR3 nucleotide sequence: TGTGCCAGCAGCCCAAAACCGGGACTAGATATAGAGCAGTACTTC. Its translation is CASSPKPGLDIEQYF.

V and J are TRBV5-6 and TRBJ2-1, with TRBD2 identical over 8 bases. The CDR3 consists of 14 residues. Unmatched junction bases numbered 8, after V lost 5 bases and J lost 7 bases. Germline lookup yields CDR1 SGHDT and CDR2 YYEEEE. The CDR3 DNA is TGTGCCAGCAGGGGACTAGTCTTATCAAATGAGCAGTTCTTC. Translating gives CASRGLVLSNEQFF.

The chain has TRBV19 and TRBJ2-7; perhaps TRBD2 as D (6 bases). The germline V and J ends were trimmed by 1 base and 3 bases, with 7 bases remaining between them. Germline V gene sequence: CDR1 LNHDA, CDR2 SQIVND (reference sequence). The CDR3 is 13 residues long. CDR3 in amino acids: CASSIGRGYEQYF. In nucleotides, the CDR3 is TGTGCCAGTAGTATAGGGAGGGGCTACGAGCAGTACTTC.

In this sample, this clone turned up a few times. The chain links TRBV19 to TRBJ2-5, with D uncertain. Deletions cut 3 bases from V and 6 bases from J, with 11 bases between. This CDR3 is 13 amino acids long. CDR1 and CDR2 from the germline V gene are LNHDA and SQIVND (reference sequence). The CDR3 here is CASSMGPLKTQYF. The CDR3, as DNA: TGTGCCAGTAGTATGGGCCCATTGAAGACCCAGTACTTC.

V gene TRBV6-4 combines with J gene TRBJ2-2; 8 bases agree with TRBD1. The CDR3 length is 17 residues. Germline CDR1 MRHNA, CDR2 SNTAGT. Trimming removed 4 bases from V and 5 bases from J; junction bases left unmatched: 12. In DNA form, the CDR3 reads TGTGCCAGCAGTGCCAAGGCGGGCAGGGGGCATACCGGGGAGCTGTTTTTT. It is translated as CASSAKAGRGHTGELFF.

The chain employs TRBV5-8 and TRBJ2-5; D is perhaps TRBD1 or TRBD2 (5 bases each). The germline V gene has CDR1 SGHTS and CDR2 YDEGEE. Deletions cut 2 bases from V and 1 base from J, with 15 bases between. The CDR3 extends over 16 amino acids. The CDR3 DNA is TGTGCCAGCAGCTTTTTTACGGGGCCGATCCAAGAGACCCAGTACTTC. It translates to CASSFFTGPIQETQYF. Using reference TRBV5-8 and TRBJ2-5 for the parts outside the CDR3, the full variable domain is EAGVTQSPTHLIKTRGQQATLRCSPISGHTSVYWYQQALGLGLQFLLWYDEGEERNRGNFPPRFSGRQFPNYSSELNVNALELEDSALYLCASSFFTGPIQETQYFGPGTRLLVL.

This chain connects TRBV5-1 to TRBJ2-1, with 11 bases matching TRBD2. Germline V gene data show CDR1 as SGHRS and CDR2 as YFSETQ. With 0 bases clipped from V and 6 bases from J, the junction kept 2 bases outside the gene matches. The CDR3 totals 15 residues. The CDR3 reads CASSLVAGGPNEQFF. The CDR3 DNA follows: TGCGCCAGCAGCTTGGTAGCGGGAGGGCCCAATGAGCAGTTCTTC.

V gene TRBV18 combines with J gene TRBJ2-3; no reliable D call. The CDR3 loop spans 17 amino acids. Germline-derived CDR1 and CDR2 are KGHSH and LQKENI. Between the trimmed V and J ends, which lost 4 bases and 4 bases, there was a span of 21 bases. CDR3 amino acids: CASSRTPWARVPDTQYF. DNA for the CDR3: TGTGCCAGCTCACGGACGCCTTGGGCTCGGGTTCCAGATACGCAGTATTTT.

J is TRBJ2-3 and V is TRBV11-3; TRBD2 matches at 7 bases. V gave up 2 bases and J gave up 0 bases; unmatched junction bases: 8. The CDR3 loop spans 17 amino acids. The germline CDR1 and CDR2 sequences are SGHNT and YENEEA. As DNA, the CDR3 is TGTGCCAGCAGCTTAAGCGGCGGGGGTCCTAGCACAGATACGCAGTATTTT. It is translated as CASSLSGGGPSTDTQYF.

This chain links TRBV15 with TRBJ2-7, with TRBD2 identical over 9 bases. Germline CDR1 is LNHNV and CDR2 is YYDKDF (reference sequence). The CDR3 runs to 17 residues. Trimming cost V 0 bases and J 5 bases; bases outside gene matches: 11. The CDR3 nucleotides read TGTGCCACCAGCAGAGATAGGGCGGGAGGGAACGTCCACGAGCAGTACTTC. Protein sequence: CATSRDRAGGNVHEQYF.

The rearrangement links TRBV5-4 to TRBJ2-5; D not certain. V was pared by 3 bases and J by 2 bases, with 11 bases between. CDR3 size: 14 residues. The germline V gene has CDR1 SGHNT and CDR2 YYREEE (reference sequence). The CDR3 protein is CASSSPKVQETQYF. In DNA, the CDR3 is TGTGCCAGCAGCTCCCCTAAGGTACAAGAGACCCAGTACTTC.

In nucleotides, the CDR3 is TGTGCCAGCAGCTTACTACAAGAGCAGTTCTTC. Translating it yields CASSLLQEQFF. The J gene is TRBJ2-1, the V gene TRBV7-2; D not certain. Trimming pared 2 bases from V and 10 bases from J, leaving 6 bases between. Germline V CDR1 and CDR2: SGHTA, FQGNSA. This CDR3 comprises 11 residues.

This clone was seen once. J is TRBJ2-2 and V is TRBV4-2; no definite D call. CDR3 length: 15 amino acids. CDR1 is LGHNA and CDR2 is YNFKEQ in the germline V gene. Between the trimmed V and J ends, which lost 5 bases and 0 bases, there was a span of 10 bases. This CDR3 reads CASSLAVANTGELFF. The CDR3 DNA is TGTGCCAGCAGCTTGGCTGTAGCGAACACCGGGGAGCTGTTTTTT.

As DNA, the CDR3 is TGTGCCAGCAGCGTAGAGGGACAGGGGGCGGGAAACACCATATATTTT. It translates to CASSVEGQGAGNTIYF. The chain employs TRBV9 and TRBJ1-3, with TRBD1 matching over 12 bases. V shed 0 bases, J shed 4 bases, and the junction held 2 bases outside the gene matches. Germline CDR1 SGDLS, CDR2 YYNGEE. The CDR3 spans 16 residues.

In the case of this clone: The junction departs from the called germline gene at one end, perhaps through a read error. The chain joins TRBV5-6 to TRBJ2-5; 11 nucleotides align to TRBD2. The J call may be wrong; the DNA end is better matched by TRBJ2-7. CDR3 size: 15 residues. CDR1 SGHDT and CDR2 YYEEEE come from the germline V gene. DNA of the CDR3: TGTACCAGCAGCTTGGGGGGACTAGCGGCGTACGAGCAGTACTTC. As protein: CTSSLGGLAAYEQYF.

This chain joins TRBV30 and TRBJ1-5, with D maybe TRBD1 (5 bases). CDR1 is GTSNPN and CDR2 is SVGIG in the germline V gene (reference sequence). This CDR3 region has 13 residues. Trimming shortened V by 3 bases and J by 5 bases, and 11 bases separated the two germline ends. CDR3 DNA sequence: TGTGCCTGGAGGGGACTCCCCGATCAGCCCCAGCATTTT. Translated: CAWRGLPDQPQHF.

The chain is built from TRBV7-2 and TRBJ2-3; D ambiguous. Trimming took off 5 bases at V and 0 bases at J, with 12 bases between the two ends. The CDR3 is made up of 15 amino acids. Per germline, CDR1 SGHTA and CDR2 FQGNSA. The CDR3 here is CASSQTPASTDTQYF. CDR3 coding DNA: TGTGCCAGCAGCCAGACTCCCGCTAGCACAGATACGCAGTATTTT.

The chain joins TRBV27 to TRBJ2-2, with unresolved D. Germline values: CDR1 MNHEY, CDR2 SMNVEV (reference sequence). The CDR3 spans 13 residues. The V end was cut by 1 base, the J end by 5 bases, with 5 bases between. The CDR3 coding sequence is TGTGCCAGCAGTTTATTACGTACCGGGGAGCTGTTTTTT. Translated, it gives CASSLLRTGELFF.

This clone has a single count. The gene calls are TRBV10-1 and TRBJ2-2; 9 positions agree with TRBD1. Germline V CDR1 and CDR2: WNHNN, SYGVQD (reference sequence). V lost 5 bases, J lost 6 bases, and 4 bases stayed unmatched. CDR3 length: 14 amino acids. The CDR3 DNA is TGCGCCAGCAGTCGGACAGGGGTGGCCGGGGAGCTGTTTTTT. Translation: CASSRTGVAGELFF.